Listed below are T cell receptor beta chains from one sample, sequenced in a study of T-cell reconstitution after alpha-beta-depleted transplantation in children. TCRdb recomputed calls from the PCR reads with MiXCR, one row per CDR3 protein. The table records some 70,000 distinct CDR3 sequences, 7% to 8% of them present only once. Source: PBMCs from the stem cell graft donor, taken from the stem cell graft. The receptor set was obtained from a human donor who donated a stem cell graft to a child with acute lymphoblastic leukemia. CDR3s leave out the opening cysteine and the closing phenylalanine or tryptophan. A D gene is named only where the DNA matches it firmly.

len: 16; v_gene: TRBV21-1; d_gene: NA; j_gene: TRBJ1-5; CDR3aa: ASSKEGRVAFIRQPQH
len: 10; v_gene: TRBV20-1; d_gene: NA; j_gene: TRBJ2-1; CDR3aa: SAYWRVNEQF
len: 14; v_gene: TRBV4-3; d_gene: TRBD1; j_gene: TRBJ1-6; CDR3aa: ASSLTWTGDNSPLH
len: 14; v_gene: TRBV20-1; d_gene: NA; j_gene: TRBJ1-4; CDR3aa: SARDPGGHTNEKLF
len: 13; v_gene: TRBV7-8; d_gene: TRBD1; j_gene: TRBJ1-1; CDR3aa: ASSPDRGQNTEAF
len: 11; v_gene: TRBV6-1; d_gene: NA; j_gene: TRBJ1-1; CDR3aa: ASSVAENTEAF
len: 14; v_gene: TRBV7-3; d_gene: TRBD1; j_gene: TRBJ2-1; CDR3aa: ASSSLRGRGLNEQF
len: 11; v_gene: TRBV4-3; d_gene: NA; j_gene: TRBJ2-3; CDR3aa: ASSLRATDTQY
len: 12; v_gene: TRBV4-1; d_gene: NA; j_gene: TRBJ2-7; CDR3aa: ASSPGRGSYEQY
len: 11; v_gene: TRBV7-3; d_gene: NA; j_gene: TRBJ2-5; CDR3aa: ASSFGDKETQY
len: 16; v_gene: TRBV5-1; d_gene: NA; j_gene: TRBJ1-5; CDR3aa: ASSLRGAEDEPDQPQH